One sample yielded the 29 T cell receptor beta chains listed below, sequenced in a study of CD8 T cells in Susac syndrome. RNA was extracted with the RNeasy kit, and a quantity of about 0.45 to 1 ug was reverse transcribed using random hexamers. TCRdb itself ran the immunoSEQ multiplex PCR reads through MiXCR, one entry per CDR3 protein. The sample lists approximately 120,000 distinct CDR3 sequences, about 95% seen once, with 0.087% in the top ten. The sequenced material came from CD4+ T cells from PBMCs. The receptors derive from a human donor in good health.

The chain recombines TRBV5-1 with TRBJ2-3; 11 nucleotides match TRBD2. Trimming at V came to 4 bases and at J to 4 bases, leaving 5 bases not matched to a gene. The germline V gene encodes CDR1 SGHRS and CDR2 YFSETQ. The CDR3 extends over 15 amino acids. CDR3 region: CASSRIAGGPDTQYF. CDR3 in DNA: TGCGCCAGCAGCAGGATAGCGGGAGGGCCAGATACGCAGTATTTT. The complete variable domain, with remaining parts taken from reference TRBV5-1 and TRBJ2-3, reads KAGVTQTPRYLIKTRGQQVTLSCSPISGHRSVSWYQQTPGQGLQFLFEYFSETQRNKGNFPGRFSGRQFSNSRSEMNVSTLELGDSALYLCASSRIAGGPDTQYFGPGTRLTVL.

The chain has TRBV2 and TRBJ1-4; a weak D match, TRBD1 (5 bases). CDR1 is SNHLY, CDR2 FYNNEI, per germline. V gave up 8 bases and J gave up 8 bases, with 9 bases separating them. The CDR3 sequence is 11 residues long. CDR3 region: CASRDREKLFF. The CDR3 bases are TGTGCCAGCCGGGACCGCGAAAAACTGTTTTTT.

This chain links TRBV20-1 with TRBJ1-3; D is perhaps TRBD1 (5 bases). This CDR3 comprises 11 residues. The V gene's germline CDR1 is DFQATT and CDR2 SNEGSKA (reference sequence). The CDR3 is CSGTDGNTIYF. CDR3 nucleotide sequence: TGCAGCGGGACGGACGGAAACACCATATATTTT.

The chain recombines TRBV9 with TRBJ2-1; D may be TRBD2 (5 bases). This CDR3 has 17 residues. Between the trimmed V and J ends, which lost 0 bases and 5 bases, there was a span of 18 bases. Germline loops: CDR1 SGDLS, CDR2 YYNGEE. The CDR3 region is CASSVGEGTTGHNEQFF. CDR3 coding DNA: TGTGCCAGCAGCGTAGGAGAGGGAACCACTGGCCACAATGAGCAGTTCTTC.

This sequence joins TRBV4-1 and TRBJ2-7; 8 bases are shared with TRBD2. The CDR3 is 17 amino acids. Per germline, CDR1 MGHRA and CDR2 YSYEKL. With V trimmed by 4 bases and J by 0 bases, 11 bases remained unmatched. The DNA for the CDR3 is TGCGCCAGCAGCCTCGTCGCGGGGGGTATGAGCTCCTACGAGCAGTACTTC. Translated, it gives CASSLVAGGMSSYEQYF.

This chain uses TRBV2 with TRBJ2-5, with TRBD1 matching 10 bases. Germline CDR1 reads SNHLY; CDR2 reads FYNNEI. The CDR3 extends over 15 amino acids. V shed 6 bases, J shed 4 bases, and the junction held 8 bases outside the gene matches. The chain's CDR3 is CASRTQTGGPETQYF. The CDR3 DNA reads as TGTGCCAGCAGAACCCAGACAGGGGGCCCAGAGACCCAGTACTTC.

V usage is TRBV5-1 and J usage is TRBJ2-7; 13 bases fit TRBD2. The CDR3 covers 16 residues. V trimming: 4 bases; J trimming: 1 base; junction bases outside the gene matches: 5. The V gene's germline CDR1 is SGHRS and CDR2 YFSETQ. Here the CDR3 DNA reads TGCGCCAGCAGCCCCGAGACTAGCGGGAGGTCCTACGAGCAGTACTTC. It specifies CASSPETSGRSYEQYF.

This rearrangement joins TRBV6-5 to TRBJ1-2; 7 bases agree with TRBD1. From germline, CDR1 is MNHEY and CDR2 SVGAGI. The CDR3 contains 14 residues. J lost 3 bases, V lost 5 bases, and 6 bases had no gene match. This chain's CDR3 is CASSRRQGDYGYTF. As DNA, the CDR3 is TGTGCCAGCAGTCGACGACAGGGAGACTATGGCTACACCTTC.

The chain carries TRBV13 and TRBJ2-7, with D hard to call. CDR1 PRHDT and CDR2 FYEKMQ come from the germline V gene (reference sequence). The CDR3 is 14 residues long. Trimming stripped 1 base from V and 0 bases from J, with 7 bases between. The CDR3 loop is CASSLVQSSYEQYF. CDR3 nucleotides: TGTGCCAGCAGCTTAGTTCAGAGCTCCTACGAGCAGTACTTC.

For the CDR3, the DNA is TGTGCCAGCAGCTTACAGGGCGGGAGGACAGATACGCAGTATTTT. Translation gives CASSLQGGRTDTQYF. The genes are TRBV7-9 and TRBJ2-3; 8 bases line up with TRBD2. The CDR3 is 15 residues long. CDR1 and CDR2 (germline): SEHNR, FQNEAQ (reference sequence). Trimming cost V 2 bases and J 3 bases; bases outside gene matches: 4.

The rearrangement uses TRBV29-1 and TRBJ2-3; no reliable D call. Germline CDR1 is SQVTM and CDR2 is ANQGSEA. Between the trimmed V and J ends, which lost 5 bases and 3 bases, there was a span of 9 bases. The CDR3 has 12 amino acids. The CDR3 DNA reads TGCAGCGTTACGGACGGAACAGATACGCAGTATTTT. This translates into CSVTDGTDTQYF.

The V and J genes are TRBV19 and TRBJ2-1, with 7 bases identical to TRBD2. Looked up from germline, CDR1 is LNHDA and CDR2 is SQIVND (reference sequence). The CDR3 length is 14 residues. The J segment lost 5 bases and the V segment lost 7 bases, leaving 8 bases of the junction unmatched. The CDR3 here is CASMREPPHNEQFF. The CDR3 nucleotides are TGTGCCAGTATGCGGGAGCCCCCACACAATGAGCAGTTCTTC.

The gene calls are TRBV19 and TRBJ2-2; 9 nucleotides align to TRBD1. Germline V gene lookup returns CDR1 LNHDA and CDR2 SQIVND (reference sequence). The CDR3 sequence is 14 residues long. After removal of 9 bases from V and 6 bases from J, the junction contained 8 bases not matched to a gene. The CDR3 loop is CASAGQGLSGELFF. CDR3 in DNA: TGTGCCAGCGCGGGACAGGGTCTCTCCGGGGAGCTGTTTTTT. The whole variable domain, filled in from reference TRBV19 and TRBJ2-2, reads DGGITQSPKYLFRKEGQNVTLSCEQNLNHDAMYWYRQDPGQGLRLIYYSQIVNDFQKGDIAEGYSVSREKKESFPLTVTSAQKNPTAFYLCASAGQGLSGELFFGEGSRLTVL.

Concerning this clonotype itself: An end of the junction does not agree with germline; a read error may underlie this. This sequence joins TRBV5-1 and TRBJ1-1; 7 bases are shared with TRBD1. The CDR3 is 14 amino acids. Germline V gives CDR1 SGHRS, CDR2 YFSETQ. The DNA for the CDR3 is TGTGCCAGCAGCTTGGGGACAGTGAACACTGAAGCTTTCTTT. Its translation: CASSLGTVNTEAFF.

The chain joins TRBV28 to TRBJ1-1; 8 bases are a match to TRBD1. With 2 bases clipped from V and 2 bases from J, the junction kept 4 bases outside the gene matches. CDR1 and CDR2 from the germline V gene are MDHEN and SYDVKM. CDR3 length equals 15 residues. CDR3 residues: CASSLAGQGNTEAFF. For the CDR3, the DNA is TGTGCCAGCAGTTTAGCCGGACAGGGCAACACTGAAGCTTTCTTT. The full variable domain, in which reference TRBV28 and TRBJ1-1 provide the parts outside the CDR3, is DVKVTQSSRYLVKRTGEKVFLECVQDMDHENMFWYRQDPGLGLRLIYFSYDVKMKEKGDIPEGYSVSREKKERFSLILESASTNQTSMYLCASSLAGQGNTEAFFGQGTRLTVV.

V usage is TRBV7-9 and J usage is TRBJ1-1; D remains unclear. Germline-derived CDR1 and CDR2 are SEHNR and FQNEAQ (reference sequence). CDR3 length equals 15 residues. V dropped 5 bases and J dropped 1 base, with 14 bases sitting between them. CDR3 in amino acids: CASSPFKWGNTEAFF. The CDR3 region has the DNA TGTGCCAGCAGCCCCTTTAAGTGGGGGAACACTGAAGCTTTCTTT.

This clonotype occurred once. This sequence joins TRBV18 and TRBJ1-2; D gene unclear. Germline V gene data show CDR1 as KGHSH and CDR2 as LQKENI. The CDR3 consists of 16 residues. Trimming took off 0 bases at V and 4 bases at J, with 15 bases between the two ends. DNA of the CDR3: TGTGCCAGCTCACCACCAGGCGGACTCCTCGGCTATGGCTACACCTTC. Amino acids: CASSPPGGLLGYGYTF.

The V call is TRBV27, the J call TRBJ2-4; TRBD2 matches 8 bases. The length of the CDR3 is 17 residues. The V gene's germline CDR1 is MNHEY and CDR2 SMNVEV (reference sequence). The junction had 17 bases not matched to a gene; V was cut back by 6 bases and J by 7 bases. The CDR3 is CASRPRDLRPGGNIQYF. DNA of the CDR3: TGTGCCAGCAGACCGAGGGACCTGCGGCCGGGGGGGAACATTCAGTACTTC.

For the CDR3, the DNA is TGCGCCAGCAGCCAAGAAAGGGCGGGAGGACGAGATACGCAGTATTTT. Amino acid sequence: CASSQERAGGRDTQYF. The rearrangement uses TRBV4-1 and TRBJ2-3, with 8 bases identical to TRBD2. The V and J ends lost 0 bases and 5 bases, in that order; junction bases with no gene match: 7. The germline V gene encodes CDR1 MGHRA and CDR2 YSYEKL. CDR3 length: 16 amino acids.

This clonotype showed up just a few times. The V and J genes are TRBV19 and TRBJ2-4; the D gene is possibly TRBD2 (5 bases). Germline CDR1 reads LNHDA; CDR2 reads SQIVND (reference sequence). This CDR3 has 14 residues. Trimming cost V 7 bases and J 8 bases, with 18 bases left between them. CDR3 protein: CASTNTRGSDIQYF. In DNA, the CDR3 is TGTGCCAGTACCAACACCCGCGGGTCGGACATTCAGTACTTC.

This chain uses TRBV5-1 with TRBJ1-1, with D perhaps TRBD1 (6 bases). Trimming took off 5 bases at V and 2 bases at J, with 16 bases between the two ends. Germline V gene data show CDR1 as SGHRS and CDR2 as YFSETQ. The CDR3 extends over 15 amino acids. The CDR3 region has the DNA TGCGCCAGCAGTTCTACAACAGGGATCAACACTGAAGCTTTCTTT. Encoded protein: CASSSTTGINTEAFF.

This clonotype was counted once. The chain links TRBV7-2 to TRBJ2-7, with D uncertain. The CDR3 loop spans 13 amino acids. CDR1 is SGHTA and CDR2 is FQGNSA in the germline V gene. Trimming removed 0 bases at V and 7 bases at J, with 10 bases between. CDR3 loop: CASSLATRQEQYF. In nucleotides, the CDR3 is TGTGCCAGCAGCTTAGCGACGCGGCAGGAGCAGTACTTC.

Here the CDR3 DNA reads TGTGCCAGCAGTTTTAGTAACTATGGCTACACCTTC. This codes for CASSFSNYGYTF. The chain couples TRBV12-3 or TRBV12-4 to TRBJ1-2; no reliable D call. The CDR3 loop spans 12 amino acids. Between the trimmed V and J ends, which lost 3 bases and 1 base, there was a span of 3 bases.

This chain connects TRBV2 to TRBJ2-3, with D perhaps matching TRBD2 (5 bases). CDR3 length equals 12 residues. Germline V gene lookup returns CDR1 SNHLY and CDR2 FYNNEI. The V and J ends lost 6 bases and 2 bases respectively, with 6 bases between them. In nucleotides, the CDR3 is TGTGCCAGCAGAGACTACACAGATACGCAGTATTTT. This encodes CASRDYTDTQYF.

This chain uses TRBV7-9 with TRBJ2-1, with D perhaps TRBD2 (6 bases). The V gene lost 7 bases and the J gene lost 2 bases, with 12 bases spanning the gap. The CDR3 runs 14 residues. Germline V gives CDR1 SEHNR, CDR2 FQNEAQ (reference sequence). The CDR3 reads CASTWGGTYNEQFF. The CDR3 nucleotides are TGTGCCAGCACCTGGGGAGGTACCTACAATGAGCAGTTCTTC.

The chain carries TRBV11-2 and TRBJ1-1; D remains unclear. This CDR3 is built from 13 residues. V was shortened by 0 bases and J by 14 bases, with 16 bases between the two germline ends. The germline V gene encodes CDR1 SGHAT and CDR2 FQNNGV. In DNA, the CDR3 is TGTGCCAGCAGCTTAGATTTCCGGGGAGTTGCCTTCTTT. It codes for CASSLDFRGVAFF.

This rearrangement joins TRBV10-3 to TRBJ1-5; unclear D gene. V was shortened by 7 bases and J by 0 bases, with 7 bases between the two germline ends. The CDR3 runs to 13 residues. Germline V gives CDR1 ENHRY, CDR2 SYGVKD. The CDR3 protein is CAIMADSNQPQHF. As DNA, the CDR3 is TGTGCCATCATGGCAGATAGCAATCAGCCCCAGCATTTT.

This sequence joins TRBV5-1 and TRBJ1-1; D is undetermined. The CDR3 length is 14 residues. In germline, CDR1 is SGHRS, CDR2 YFSETQ. Trimming shortened V by 3 bases and J by 2 bases, and 11 bases separated the two germline ends. The CDR3 sequence is CASSYLPDNTEAFF. For the CDR3, the DNA is TGCGCCAGCAGCTACCTTCCAGACAACACTGAAGCTTTCTTT.

The chain has TRBV20-1 and TRBJ1-5; D gene unclear. The CDR3 has 13 residues. Germline V gives CDR1 DFQATT, CDR2 SNEGSKA (reference sequence). Trimming removed 1 base at V and 3 bases at J, with 7 bases between. This chain's CDR3 is CSARGQPNQPQHF. The CDR3 DNA follows: TGCAGTGCTAGAGGTCAGCCCAATCAGCCCCAGCATTTT.